A selection of T cell receptor beta chains follows, all from one sample in a study of cytotoxic CD8 clonotypes in ibrutinib-treated CLL. Generated by immunoSEQ multiplex PCR, the TCRdb table keeps only in-frame clones and is missing some. The table includes about 76,000 clones, 70% to 90% detected once. The sequenced sample was PBMCs, obtained before ibrutinib treatment. The receptor source for this set is a human donor with chronic lymphocytic leukemia. The CDR3 runs from the conserved cysteine through the conserved F or W. Each record gives: V gene, clone size, CDR3 protein. Not every row has a clone size; where given, it reads once, few, many or a size class.

V gene: TRBV5-4; clone size: -; CDR3 protein: CASSPGGQNLYEQYF
V gene: TRBV27; clone size: -; CDR3 protein: CASSPRRADQPQHF
V gene: TRBV30; clone size: -; CDR3 protein: CAWSIGPPIDEQYF
V gene: TRBV19; clone size: few; CDR3 protein: CASSMGLADFSYEQYF
V gene: TRBV7-9; clone size: -; CDR3 protein: CASSFGALNTEAFF
V gene: TRBV6-5; clone size: -; CDR3 protein: CASRRTAENYGYTF
V gene: TRBV5-1; clone size: -; CDR3 protein: CASSLWGTDTQYF
V gene: TRBV29-1; clone size: -; CDR3 protein: CSVVSGHPGGYTF
V gene: TRBV6-1; clone size: once; CDR3 protein: CVTTSPGELFF
V gene: TRBV6-1; clone size: -; CDR3 protein: CASSTSGSYNEQFF
V gene: TRBV6-1; clone size: -; CDR3 protein: CASSETEEPTENEAFF
V gene: TRBV4-2; clone size: -; CDR3 protein: CASSQDPGKGNNEQFF
V gene: TRBV5-4; clone size: -; CDR3 protein: CASSLEAGSYNEQFF
V gene: TRBV9; clone size: -; CDR3 protein: CASSVGHDNEQFF
V gene: TRBV7-9; clone size: -; CDR3 protein: CASSLGQENTEAFF
V gene: TRBV4-2; clone size: -; CDR3 protein: CASSQDWTTEAFF
V gene: TRBV10-3; clone size: -; CDR3 protein: CAIADTAFYGYTF
V gene: TRBV5-1; clone size: many; CDR3 protein: CASSSGSMHNEQFF
V gene: TRBV29-1; clone size: -; CDR3 protein: CSVSVGGGGTLTGELFF
V gene: TRBV28; clone size: -; CDR3 protein: CASSTTWTGELFF
V gene: TRBV7-2; clone size: once; CDR3 protein: CASRPGLAGTTDTQYF
V gene: TRBV4-1; clone size: many; CDR3 protein: CASSQSPPLKGETQYF
V gene: TRBV7-3; clone size: once; CDR3 protein: CASSLMGALYSYNEQFF
V gene: TRBV5-4; clone size: -; CDR3 protein: CASIPRDSLSGAFF
V gene: TRBV5-1; clone size: -; CDR3 protein: CASSARTGTYEQYF
V gene: TRBV4-1; clone size: -; CDR3 protein: CASSQDETAYSNQPQHF
V gene: TRBV29-1; clone size: -; CDR3 protein: CSVVQGGNTEAFF
V gene: TRBV27; clone size: -; CDR3 protein: CASRGGGLNEKLFF
V gene: TRBV28; clone size: -; CDR3 protein: CATYRDPSGNTIYF
V gene: TRBV6-5; clone size: few; CDR3 protein: CASRPSSSGANVLTF
V gene: TRBV9; clone size: -; CDR3 protein: CASSRTRNIYEQYF
V gene: TRBV7-3; clone size: -; CDR3 protein: CASSLTGEGYGYTF
V gene: TRBV30; clone size: -; CDR3 protein: CAWSRGSREKLFF
V gene: TRBV25-1; clone size: -; CDR3 protein: CASSPGGEGWRTEAFF
V gene: TRBV5-1; clone size: -; CDR3 protein: CASSTGLATYEQYF
V gene: TRBV27; clone size: few; CDR3 protein: CASSLKRGGEQYF
V gene: TRBV5-1; clone size: -; CDR3 protein: CASSETSGRAEQFF
V gene: TRBV29-1; clone size: -; CDR3 protein: CSVGGGYNEQFF
V gene: TRBV6-6; clone size: -; CDR3 protein: CASSTSPTYEQYF
V gene: TRBV11-3; clone size: -; CDR3 protein: CASSLRYGPRLNEQFF
V gene: TRBV7-8; clone size: -; CDR3 protein: CASVPLLAGTYNEQFF
V gene: TRBV10-1; clone size: -; CDR3 protein: CASRSGTANTDTQYF
V gene: TRBV28; clone size: -; CDR3 protein: CASSFSLFVEAFF
V gene: TRBV5-6; clone size: -; CDR3 protein: CASTEQGGNSADTQYF
V gene: TRBV19; clone size: -; CDR3 protein: CASSRGVGQTRQANYGYTF